This is a list of T cell receptor beta chains from one sample in a study of cytomegalovirus exposure and HLA in healthy donors. TCRdb's table, derived via immunoSEQ multiplex PCR, lists solely in-frame clones and lacks some. Of approximately 190,000 clones listed, roughly 80% are singletons. The specimen was PBMCs. The receptors were sampled from a man aged 18 to 35 in good health and CMV-seropositive. Each CDR3 is given with its conserved first and last residue. A row's size may be missing; if present it is once, few, many or a size class.

abundance: -; v_gene: TRBV7-6; j_gene: TRBJ2-7; len: 15; CDR3aa: CASSPGRDYSYEQYF
abundance: -; v_gene: TRBV27; j_gene: TRBJ2-1; len: 15; CDR3aa: CASSTGLAGPGEQFF
abundance: -; v_gene: TRBV9; j_gene: TRBJ2-3; len: 14; CDR3aa: CASSVEGAADTQYF
abundance: -; v_gene: TRBV2; j_gene: TRBJ1-4; len: 17; CDR3aa: CASSEWDWGPANEKLFF
abundance: -; v_gene: TRBV9; j_gene: TRBJ2-1; len: 14; CDR3aa: CASSVAGGRDEQFF
abundance: -; v_gene: TRBV11-2; j_gene: TRBJ1-2; len: 12; CDR3aa: CASSRGGYGYTF
abundance: -; v_gene: TRBV5-6; j_gene: TRBJ2-7; len: 12; CDR3aa: CASMWGGGEQYF
abundance: -; v_gene: TRBV5-6; j_gene: TRBJ1-2; len: 14; CDR3aa: CASSPGQGAAGYTF
abundance: once; v_gene: TRBV10-3; j_gene: TRBJ2-1; len: 17; CDR3aa: CAISESGTSGTYNEQFF
abundance: -; v_gene: TRBV2; j_gene: TRBJ1-5; len: 15; CDR3aa: CASRALVSGNQPQHF
abundance: once; v_gene: TRBV12-5; j_gene: TRBJ2-1; len: 17; CDR3aa: CASAPGLAGGIYNEQFF
abundance: -; v_gene: TRBV18; j_gene: TRBJ1-5; len: 17; CDR3aa: CASSTTGTAAGNQPQHF
abundance: -; v_gene: TRBV7-9; j_gene: TRBJ1-5; len: 18; CDR3aa: CASSLARAGAGSSQPQHF
abundance: once; v_gene: TRBV30; j_gene: TRBJ1-5; len: 13; CDR3aa: CAWSVQSNQPQHF
abundance: -; v_gene: TRBV6-6; j_gene: TRBJ1-1; len: 16; CDR3aa: CASRDFGTGQGAEAFF
abundance: -; v_gene: TRBV30; j_gene: TRBJ2-5; len: 17; CDR3aa: CAWGRVRTGRSGETQYF
abundance: -; v_gene: TRBV6-5; j_gene: TRBJ2-1; len: 14; CDR3aa: CASRRTGRNNEQFF
abundance: few; v_gene: TRBV29-1; j_gene: TRBJ2-7; len: 14; CDR3aa: CSVEAGFNTYEQYF
abundance: -; v_gene: TRBV28; j_gene: TRBJ2-7; len: 14; CDR3aa: CASSFKGNSYEQYF
abundance: -; v_gene: TRBV19; j_gene: TRBJ2-1; len: 14; CDR3aa: CASSIRDFANEQFF
abundance: -; v_gene: TRBV4-3; j_gene: TRBJ2-5; len: 12; CDR3aa: CASSQTGETQYF
abundance: -; v_gene: TRBV15; j_gene: TRBJ2-1; len: 18; CDR3aa: CATSRDPREGSSYNEQFF
abundance: -; v_gene: TRBV28; j_gene: TRBJ1-5; len: 15; CDR3aa: CASSLRGVGNQPQHF
abundance: -; v_gene: TRBV10-3; j_gene: TRBJ1-5; len: 16; CDR3aa: CAISATVGDSNQPQHF
abundance: -; v_gene: TRBV7-2; j_gene: TRBJ1-1; len: 13; CDR3aa: CASSAPGKTEAFF
abundance: -; v_gene: TRBV27; j_gene: TRBJ2-6; len: 16; CDR3aa: CASSAASGTRANVLTF
abundance: -; v_gene: TRBV5-1; j_gene: TRBJ2-7; len: 14; CDR3aa: CASSWTGSSYEQYF
abundance: -; v_gene: TRBV12-2; j_gene: TRBJ2-7; len: 16; CDR3aa: CASRSRETSDHYEQYF
abundance: -; v_gene: TRBV19; j_gene: TRBJ2-7; len: 14; CDR3aa: CASSIADKPYEQYF
abundance: -; v_gene: TRBV4-2; j_gene: TRBJ1-5; len: 15; CDR3aa: CASSQEQYSNQPQHF
abundance: -; v_gene: TRBV5-1; j_gene: TRBJ2-7; len: 16; CDR3aa: CASSLAFGQGTYEQYF
abundance: -; v_gene: TRBV13; j_gene: TRBJ2-1; len: 15; CDR3aa: CASSLSGRALNEQFF
abundance: -; v_gene: TRBV30; j_gene: TRBJ2-3; len: 11; CDR3aa: CACEQGDTQYF
abundance: -; v_gene: TRBV5-4; j_gene: TRBJ2-2; len: 14; CDR3aa: CASTDRGDTGELFF
abundance: -; v_gene: TRBV9; j_gene: TRBJ2-1; len: 12; CDR3aa: CASSELANEQFF
abundance: -; v_gene: TRBV19; j_gene: TRBJ1-5; len: 16; CDR3aa: CASSTAGGSGNQPQHF
abundance: -; v_gene: TRBV7-3; j_gene: TRBJ2-3; len: 15; CDR3aa: CASSLAGLSTDTQYF
abundance: once; v_gene: TRBV27; j_gene: TRBJ2-1; len: 15; CDR3aa: CASSFALALYNEQFF
abundance: once; v_gene: TRBV2; j_gene: TRBJ1-2; len: 15; CDR3aa: CASSSPGQGLYGYTF
abundance: -; v_gene: TRBV28; j_gene: TRBJ1-1; len: 18; CDR3aa: CASSSPRTGRIMNTEAFF
abundance: -; v_gene: TRBV4-2; j_gene: TRBJ2-3; len: 17; CDR3aa: CASSQDLGGSGTDTQYF
abundance: -; v_gene: TRBV4-2; j_gene: TRBJ2-2; len: 14; CDR3aa: CASTPGTATGELFF
abundance: -; v_gene: TRBV2; j_gene: TRBJ2-7; len: 12; CDR3aa: CASARDRVEQYF
abundance: once; v_gene: TRBV7-2; j_gene: TRBJ2-1; len: 13; CDR3aa: CASSLALYNEQFF
abundance: -; v_gene: TRBV27; j_gene: TRBJ2-7; len: 14; CDR3aa: CASAPGWGSYEQYF
abundance: few; v_gene: TRBV6-5; j_gene: TRBJ2-2; len: 16; CDR3aa: CASSYSPGSNTGELFF
abundance: -; v_gene: TRBV28; j_gene: TRBJ2-7; len: 13; CDR3aa: CASSGVPSYEQYF
abundance: -; v_gene: TRBV27; j_gene: TRBJ2-7; len: 15; CDR3aa: CASSLSSGGSYEQYF
abundance: once; v_gene: TRBV6-1; j_gene: TRBJ2-1; len: 16; CDR3aa: CASSEATSGPYNEQFF
abundance: -; v_gene: TRBV10-3; j_gene: TRBJ1-1; len: 14; CDR3aa: CAIRGDRDNTEAFF
abundance: -; v_gene: TRBV5-6; j_gene: TRBJ2-5; len: 13; CDR3aa: CASSHRQPETQYF
abundance: few; v_gene: TRBV27; j_gene: TRBJ2-7; len: 12; CDR3aa: CASQNTGTQQYF
abundance: -; v_gene: TRBV20-1; j_gene: TRBJ2-4; len: 11; CDR3aa: CSASHKNIQYF
abundance: -; v_gene: TRBV2; j_gene: TRBJ2-3; len: 16; CDR3aa: CASSGPRAQGPDTQYF
abundance: few; v_gene: TRBV19; j_gene: TRBJ1-2; len: 15; CDR3aa: CASSIGTELNYGYTF
abundance: once; v_gene: TRBV27; j_gene: TRBJ2-1; len: 16; CDR3aa: CASSPLGLAGGNEQFF
abundance: -; v_gene: TRBV9; j_gene: TRBJ2-7; len: 15; CDR3aa: CASSVVSGSGNEQYF
abundance: -; v_gene: TRBV6-5; j_gene: TRBJ2-3; len: 15; CDR3aa: CASSLLGDSQDTQYF
abundance: once; v_gene: TRBV5-4; j_gene: TRBJ2-2; len: 18; CDR3aa: CASSFGGVLAGVTGELFF